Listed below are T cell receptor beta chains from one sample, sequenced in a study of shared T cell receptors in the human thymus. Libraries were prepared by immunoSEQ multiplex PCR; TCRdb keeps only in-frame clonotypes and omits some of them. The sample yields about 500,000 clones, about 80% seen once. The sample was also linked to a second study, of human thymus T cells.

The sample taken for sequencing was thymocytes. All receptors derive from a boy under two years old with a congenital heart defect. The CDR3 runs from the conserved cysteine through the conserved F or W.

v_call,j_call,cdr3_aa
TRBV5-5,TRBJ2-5,CASSLWAVAGETQYF
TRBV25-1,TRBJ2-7,CASSGTPTYEQYF
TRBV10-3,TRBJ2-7,CAISLSDREAYEQYF
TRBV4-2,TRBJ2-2,CASSLHSTSGAGTGELFF
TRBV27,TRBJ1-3,CASSLSGGLGNTIYF
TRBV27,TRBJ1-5,CASSSWAGGGNQPQHF
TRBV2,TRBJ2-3,CARQDREASDTQYF
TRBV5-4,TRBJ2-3,CASSPGQGATDTQYF
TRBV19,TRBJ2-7,CASSPRDSHYEQYF
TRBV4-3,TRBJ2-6,CASSKDFFITSGANVLTF
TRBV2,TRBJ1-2,CASSATANYGYTF
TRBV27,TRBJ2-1,CASRPARGGDYNEQFF
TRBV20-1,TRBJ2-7,CSASGLQYF
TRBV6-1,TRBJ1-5,CAGVTGEEPQHF
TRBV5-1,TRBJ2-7,CASSLTYRGRPWYEQYF
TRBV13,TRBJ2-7,CASSLAPVRASGATYEQYF
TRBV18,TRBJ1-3,CASSPPAVNSGNTIYF
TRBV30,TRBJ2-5,CAWSEGTSGTQETQYF
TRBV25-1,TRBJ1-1,CASSELYGGPHTEAFF
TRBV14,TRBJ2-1,CASSQVEGVRDEQFF
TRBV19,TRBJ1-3,CASSITAERGRSGNTIYF
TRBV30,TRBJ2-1,CAWASGSYNEQFF
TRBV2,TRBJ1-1,CASKVGEAFF
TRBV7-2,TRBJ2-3,CASKAGTGSTDTQYF
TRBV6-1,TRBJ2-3,CASSEGLFSTDTQYF
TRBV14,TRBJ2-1,CASSQENSGVGSYNEQFF
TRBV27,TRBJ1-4,CASSLREGATNEKLFF
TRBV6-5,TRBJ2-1,CASRAHRDYEQFF
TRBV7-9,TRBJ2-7,CASSLFSGARDYEQYF
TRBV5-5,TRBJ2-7,CASSLNRATYEQYF
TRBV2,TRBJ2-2,CASSERGCRDRAAGELFF
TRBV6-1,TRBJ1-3,CAIRDRRNTIYF
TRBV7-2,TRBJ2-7,CASSLATSGRVHEQYF
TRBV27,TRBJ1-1,CASNPAGDRNTEAFF
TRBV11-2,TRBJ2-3,CASSLGQVSTDTQYF
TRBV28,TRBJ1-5,CASSFWRGFGRDNQPQHF
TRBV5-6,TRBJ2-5,CASSFPGGDGETQYF
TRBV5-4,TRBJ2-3,CASSLPERPTDTQYF
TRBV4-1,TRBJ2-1,CASSQDRGWGKEQFF
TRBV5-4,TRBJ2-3,CASSLRDSNSDTQYF
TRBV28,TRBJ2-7,CASNLGQGPYEQYF
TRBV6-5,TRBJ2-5,CASRRQVKYQETQYF
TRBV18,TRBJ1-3,CASSPPEESAGNTIYF
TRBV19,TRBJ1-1,CATAPGGNTEAFF
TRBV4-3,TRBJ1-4,CASSQASYTGGGGREKLFF
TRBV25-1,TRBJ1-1,CASRSPQGLSTEAFF
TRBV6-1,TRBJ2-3,CASSEKAGGPTDTQYF
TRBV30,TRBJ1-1,CAWEADTEAFF
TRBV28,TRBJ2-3,CASSLWREWIDTQYF
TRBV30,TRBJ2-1,CAWTSRRSYNEQFF
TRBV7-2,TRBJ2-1,CASSLAASHNEQFF
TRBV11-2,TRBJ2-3,CASSLCAGVEREADTQYF
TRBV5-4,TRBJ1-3,CASSLGEGQGAHSGNTIYF
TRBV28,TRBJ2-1,CASSRPDSGSVNEQFF
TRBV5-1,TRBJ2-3,CASRRYPLAGGISTDTQYF
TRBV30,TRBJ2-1,CACDGFRLAPYNEQFF
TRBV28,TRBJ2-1,CASSPPAGHNEQFF
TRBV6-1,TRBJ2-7,CASSEAGASGRHSSYEQYF
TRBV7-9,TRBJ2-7,CASSSGETPSYEQYF